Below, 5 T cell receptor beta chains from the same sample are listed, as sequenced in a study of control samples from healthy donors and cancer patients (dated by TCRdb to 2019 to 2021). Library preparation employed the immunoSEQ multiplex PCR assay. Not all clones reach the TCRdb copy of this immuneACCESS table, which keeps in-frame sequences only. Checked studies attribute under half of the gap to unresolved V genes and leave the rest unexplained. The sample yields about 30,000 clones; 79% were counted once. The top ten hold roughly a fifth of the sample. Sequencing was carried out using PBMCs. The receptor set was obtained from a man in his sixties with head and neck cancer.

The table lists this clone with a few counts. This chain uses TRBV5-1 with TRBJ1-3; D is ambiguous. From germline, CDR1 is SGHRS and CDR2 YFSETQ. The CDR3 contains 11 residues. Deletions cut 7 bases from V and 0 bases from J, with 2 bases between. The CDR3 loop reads CASRSGNTIYF. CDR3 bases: TGCGCCAGCCGCTCTGGAAACACCATATATTTT.

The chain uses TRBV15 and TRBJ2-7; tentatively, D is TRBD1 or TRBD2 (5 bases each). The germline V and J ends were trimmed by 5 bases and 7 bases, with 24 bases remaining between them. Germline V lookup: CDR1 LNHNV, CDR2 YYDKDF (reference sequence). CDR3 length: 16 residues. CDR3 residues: CATSHSGTRGVFEQYF. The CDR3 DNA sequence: TGTGCCACCAGCCATTCCGGGACCCGAGGGGTGTTTGAGCAGTACTTC.

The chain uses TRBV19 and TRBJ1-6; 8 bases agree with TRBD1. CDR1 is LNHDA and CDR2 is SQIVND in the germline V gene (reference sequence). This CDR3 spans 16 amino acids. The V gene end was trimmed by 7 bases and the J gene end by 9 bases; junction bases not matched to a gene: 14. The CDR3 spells CASTGQAVRVGSPLHF. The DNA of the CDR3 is TGTGCCAGTACGGGACAGGCCGTCCGGGTTGGTTCACCCCTCCACTTT.

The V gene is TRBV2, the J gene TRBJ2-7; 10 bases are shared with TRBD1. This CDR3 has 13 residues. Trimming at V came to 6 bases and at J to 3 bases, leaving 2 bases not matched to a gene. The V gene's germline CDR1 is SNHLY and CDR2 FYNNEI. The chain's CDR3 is CASRGQGGYEQYF. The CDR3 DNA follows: TGTGCCAGCAGAGGACAGGGGGGCTACGAGCAGTACTTC. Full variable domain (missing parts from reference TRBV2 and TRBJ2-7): EPEVTQTPSHQVTQMGQEVILRCVPISNHLYFYWYRQILGQKVEFLVSFYNNEISEKSEIFDDQFSVERPDGSNFTLKIRSTKLEDSAMYFCASRGQGGYEQYFGPGTRLTVT.

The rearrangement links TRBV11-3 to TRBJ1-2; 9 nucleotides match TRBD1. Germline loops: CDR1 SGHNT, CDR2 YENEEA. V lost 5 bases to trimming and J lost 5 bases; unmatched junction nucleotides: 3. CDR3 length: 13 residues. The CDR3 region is CASSPGQGYGYTF. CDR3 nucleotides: TGTGCCAGCAGCCCCGGACAGGGGTATGGCTACACCTTC. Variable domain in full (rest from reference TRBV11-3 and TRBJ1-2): EAGVVQSPRYKIIEKKQPVAFWCNPISGHNTLYWYLQNLGQGPELLIRYENEEAVDDSQLPKDRFSAERLKGVDSTLKIQPAELGDSAVYLCASSPGQGYGYTFGSGTRLTVV.